The next 26 T cell receptor beta chains were all read from a single sample in a study of T-cell reconstitution after alpha-beta-depleted transplantation in children listed by TCRdb under 2016. The method behind the library was PCR. The instrument was an Illumina HiSeq 2500. TCR libraries were prepared with molecular barcoding, using unique molecular identifiers to normalize TCRbeta repertoire quantification. TCRdb passed the public sequencing reads through fastp at Q25 and MiXCR, retaining productive beta sequences. Each entry merges the rows of one CDR3 protein and shows their most common DNA and genes. This sample has about 340,000 distinct CDR3 sequences in its table, and 10% of those were observed once. The ten biggest clones cover around 2.4% of the sample. The sample consisted of PBMCs from the stem cell graft donor, taken from the stem cell graft. These receptors all come from a human donor who donated a stem cell graft to a child with acute lymphoblastic leukemia.

Concerning this clonotype: A much larger clone differs by one base, so this may be a read error. The chain employs TRBV7-2 and TRBJ2-5; possible D gene TRBD2, 6 bases. This CDR3 has 16 residues. Trimming cost V 1 base and J 2 bases, with 14 bases left between them. Germline V gene sequence: CDR1 SGHTA, CDR2 FQGNSA. The CDR3 bases are TGTGCCAGCAGCTTAGATCCTATCGGGAGTCAAGAGACCCAGTACTTC. Protein: CASSLDPIGSQETQYF.

The rearrangement joins TRBV5-5 to TRBJ2-7; a weak D match, TRBD2 (5 bases). The CDR3 extends over 14 amino acids. Germline V lookup: CDR1 SGHKS, CDR2 YYEKEE (reference sequence). The V gene lost 1 base and the J gene lost 3 bases, with 11 bases spanning the gap. CDR3 sequence (DNA): TGTGCCAGCAGCTTGTTGCCAGGACTCTACGAGCAGTACTTC. This encodes CASSLLPGLYEQYF.

This clonotype was counted only a few times. The chain uses TRBV7-2 and TRBJ2-1; D remains unclear. The CDR3 covers 13 residues. V was trimmed by 5 bases and J by 7 bases, leaving 12 bases between them. The germline CDR1 and CDR2 sequences are SGHTA and FQGNSA. CDR3 nucleotides: TGTGCCAGCAGCCCATATGGCCCGAATGAGCAGTTCTTC. Amino acids: CASSPYGPNEQFF.

This clonotype has just a few counts. This chain links TRBV20-1 with TRBJ2-7; TRBD1 matches 9 bases. This CDR3 has 14 amino acids. The trim removed 4 bases at V and 4 bases at J, leaving 8 bases unmatched. Germline CDR1 and CDR2: DFQATT and SNEGSKA (reference sequence). DNA for the CDR3: TGCAGTGCTACCCCTGGGACAGGGTCTTACGAGCAGTACTTC. It specifies CSATPGTGSYEQYF.

The CDR3 nucleotides are TGTGCCAGCTCACCAGCGGGGGGCGAATCACCCCTCCACTTT. Translating it yields CASSPAGGESPLHF. This rearrangement joins TRBV18 to TRBJ1-6; D possibly corresponds to TRBD1 (6 bases). This CDR3 is built from 14 residues. Germline V gene lookup returns CDR1 KGHSH and CDR2 LQKENI. V dropped 2 bases and J dropped 10 bases, with 12 bases sitting between them.

This clonotype was counted only a few times. This sequence joins TRBV4-1 and TRBJ1-4, with 7 nucleotides matching TRBD1. V shed 3 bases and J 8 bases; nucleotides not matched to a gene: 3. The CDR3 sequence is 13 residues long. Germline V CDR1 and CDR2: MGHRA, YSYEKL. The CDR3 nucleotides are TGCGCCAGCAGCCAGGGACAGCGAGAAAAACTGTTTTTT. Encoded protein: CASSQGQREKLFF.

This clonotype appeared a few times. The genes are TRBV7-2 and TRBJ2-7; D might be TRBD2 (5 bases). V lost 1 base and J lost 3, with 10 bases in between. CDR1 SGHTA and CDR2 FQGNSA come from the germline V gene. The CDR3 sequence is 14 residues long. The CDR3 DNA sequence: TGTGCCAGCAGCTTAGATCCAGGACTCTACGAGCAGTACTTC. It codes for CASSLDPGLYEQYF.

This clonotype occurred a few times. J is TRBJ2-7 and V is TRBV10-3; D is unresolved. The CDR3 runs to 12 residues. Deletions cut 3 bases from V and 2 bases from J, with 5 bases between. Germline values: CDR1 ENHRY, CDR2 SYGVKD. CDR3 coding DNA: TGTGCCATCAGTGACCCCCCCTACGAGCAGTACTTC. Encoded protein: CAISDPPYEQYF.

The chain employs TRBV4-1 and TRBJ2-1; no clear D. CDR1 is MGHRA, CDR2 YSYEKL, per germline. The CDR3 runs to 18 residues. With 4 bases removed from V and 0 bases from J, the gap between germline ends came to 19 bases. The CDR3 nucleotides are TGCGCCAGCAGCCCGCTGGACCTAGTGCCCAGCTCCTACAATGAGCAGTTCTTC. Protein product: CASSPLDLVPSSYNEQFF.

The genes are TRBV29-1 and TRBJ2-6; TRBD1 is a possible D gene (5 bases). CDR1 SQVTM and CDR2 ANQGSEA come from the germline V gene. Deletions cut 6 bases from V and 8 bases from J, with 14 bases between. The CDR3 is 13 residues long. CDR3 sequence reads: CSVSGPSTNVLTF. Written as DNA, the CDR3 is TGCAGCGTGTCAGGGCCGTCGACCAACGTCCTGACTTTC.

V and J are TRBV9 and TRBJ1-4, with no clear D. Trimming removed 0 bases at V and 0 bases at J, with 9 bases between. The CDR3 is made up of 16 amino acids. The germline V gene has CDR1 SGDLS and CDR2 YYNGEE. CDR3 region: CASSVAAGTTNEKLFF. The CDR3 DNA reads TGTGCCAGCAGCGTAGCGGCAGGTACAACTAATGAAAAACTGTTTTTT.

This clonotype was seen at least ten times. This sequence joins TRBV6-1 and TRBJ2-3, with 11 bases lining up with TRBD1. Trimming removed 7 bases from V and 7 bases from J; junction bases left unmatched: 7. Germline CDR1 reads MNHNS; CDR2 reads SASEGT. CDR3 length: 14 amino acids. The DNA for the CDR3 is TGTGCCAGCAATCGGGACAGGGGGATGCATACGCAGTATTTT. This gives the protein CASNRDRGMHTQYF.

The J gene is TRBJ2-1, the V gene TRBV5-1; 11 positions match TRBD2. Germline-derived CDR1 and CDR2 are SGHRS and YFSETQ. The CDR3 is 16 residues long. V lost 0 bases and J lost 9; bases outside the gene matches: 8. The CDR3 loop reads CASSLGALAGGSEQFF. CDR3 nucleotides: TGCGCCAGCAGCTTGGGTGCCCTAGCGGGAGGTAGTGAGCAGTTCTTC.

This clonotype has ten or more counts. The V call is TRBV25-1, the J call TRBJ1-1; D possibly corresponds to TRBD1 (5 bases). Germline V lookup: CDR1 MGHDK, CDR2 SYGVNS. Trimming removed 0 bases from V and 3 bases from J, with 8 bases in between. CDR3 length: 14 amino acids. CDR3 residues: CASSEYGGDTEAFF. The CDR3 DNA follows: TGTGCCAGCAGTGAATATGGAGGGGACACTGAAGCTTTCTTT.

This clonotype has at least ten counts. The chain employs TRBV12-3 or TRBV12-4 and TRBJ1-1; D might be TRBD1 (5 bases). CDR3 length: 14 amino acids. V dropped 0 bases and J dropped 4 bases, with 9 bases sitting between them. The CDR3 sequence is CASSLAWQGTEAFF. CDR3 bases: TGTGCCAGCAGTTTAGCTTGGCAGGGCACTGAAGCTTTCTTT.

This clonotype was recorded a few times. The V and J genes are TRBV12-3 or TRBV12-4 and TRBJ2-7, with TRBD1 as a possible D gene (6 bases). The V end lost 6 bases, the J end lost 4 bases, and 16 bases lay between the germline ends. This CDR3 spans 14 amino acids. In DNA form, the CDR3 reads TGTGCCAGCAGGGGACAAGATCAGGGATACGAGCAGTACTTC. As protein: CASRGQDQGYEQYF.

The J gene is TRBJ2-5, the V gene TRBV7-9; the match to TRBD1 covers 10 bases. Per germline, CDR1 SEHNR and CDR2 FQNEAQ (reference sequence). The CDR3 runs to 16 residues. V shed 5 bases and J 2 bases; nucleotides not matched to a gene: 8. CDR3 sequence: CASSPPGQGYQETQYF. CDR3 bases: TGTGCCAGCAGCCCCCCGGGACAGGGGTATCAAGAGACCCAGTACTTC.

This clonotype was seen a handful of times. This chain uses TRBV15 with TRBJ2-6, with D perhaps assigned TRBD1 or TRBD2 (5 bases each). Germline V lookup: CDR1 LNHNV, CDR2 YYDKDF (reference sequence). This CDR3 spans 18 amino acids. The V and J ends lost 0 bases and 0 bases respectively, with 12 bases between them. The CDR3 protein is CATSRDRPGTSGANVLTF. The DNA of the CDR3 is TGTGCCACCAGCAGAGATCGTCCGGGGACCTCTGGGGCCAACGTCCTGACTTTC.

There are a few counts of this clonotype. J is TRBJ2-1 and V is TRBV5-8; no definite D call. The length of the CDR3 is 10 residues. V lost 2 bases and J 12 bases, leaving 6 bases between the germline ends. Germline CDR1 is SGHTS and CDR2 is YDEGEE. CDR3 bases: TGTGCCAGCAGCTTATTTTGGCAGTTCTTC. Translated: CASSLFWQFF.

This chain joins TRBV12-3 or TRBV12-4 and TRBJ2-7; 7 bases align to TRBD1. This CDR3 has 13 amino acids. V was pared by 7 bases and J by 7 bases, with 10 bases of the junction left unmatched. CDR3 sequence (DNA): TGTGCCAGCACCCAGGGGGACACGAGGGAGCAGTACTTC. Translated: CASTQGDTREQYF.

V and J are TRBV4-1 and TRBJ1-1; D unclear. The CDR3 covers 15 residues. Germline values: CDR1 MGHRA, CDR2 YSYEKL. Trimming removed 0 bases at V and 5 bases at J, with 13 bases between. CDR3 in DNA: TGCGCCAGCAGCCAAGATGTATTATCGGGGACTGAAGCTTTCTTT. This codes for CASSQDVLSGTEAFF.

This chain joins TRBV7-9 and TRBJ2-1; possible D gene TRBD2, 7 bases. CDR3 length: 13 amino acids. Germline V gives CDR1 SEHNR, CDR2 FQNEAQ (reference sequence). The V and J ends lost 5 bases and 8 bases respectively, with 13 bases between them. The CDR3 bases are TGTGCCAGCAGCCTCCGCGGGGGCCATGAGCAGTTCTTC. Translation gives CASSLRGGHEQFF.

Only a few counts were recorded for this clonotype. The rearrangement links TRBV18 to TRBJ2-7, with 11 bases that match TRBD1. Germline V gene data show CDR1 as KGHSH and CDR2 as LQKENI. The CDR3 is 14 amino acids. The CDR3 DNA sequence: TGTGCGACCGAAGGGACAGGGGGCTCCTACGAGCAGTACTTC. Translated: CATEGTGGSYEQYF.

This clonotype has a count of ten or more. The rearrangement uses TRBV28 and TRBJ2-1; TRBD1 matches 8 bases. The CDR3 sequence is 15 residues long. V lost 1 base and J lost 3; bases outside the gene matches: 2. CDR1 is MDHEN and CDR2 is SYDVKM in the germline V gene. In nucleotides, the CDR3 is TGTGCCAGCAGTTTATCAGGACAGGGCTACAATGAGCAGTTCTTC. Amino acids: CASSLSGQGYNEQFF.

This clonotype was counted ten times or more. V and J are TRBV5-5 and TRBJ2-7, with TRBD2 identical over 8 bases. The V gene end was trimmed by 2 bases and the J gene end by 6 bases; junction bases not matched to a gene: 10. Germline V CDR1 and CDR2: SGHKS, YYEKEE (reference sequence). The CDR3 totals 15 residues. CDR3 nucleotides: TGTGCCAGCAGCTTCATGGGACTAGGGATAATCGAGCAGTACTTC. Translation: CASSFMGLGIIEQYF.

This chain links TRBV4-2 with TRBJ1-1; D is uncertain. The CDR3 contains 15 residues. The germline CDR1 and CDR2 sequences are LGHNA and YNFKEQ. Trimming pared 3 bases from V and 4 bases from J, leaving 15 bases between. CDR3 loop: CASSQVWGVGTEAFF. For the CDR3, the DNA is TGTGCCAGCAGCCAGGTATGGGGAGTTGGCACTGAAGCTTTCTTT.